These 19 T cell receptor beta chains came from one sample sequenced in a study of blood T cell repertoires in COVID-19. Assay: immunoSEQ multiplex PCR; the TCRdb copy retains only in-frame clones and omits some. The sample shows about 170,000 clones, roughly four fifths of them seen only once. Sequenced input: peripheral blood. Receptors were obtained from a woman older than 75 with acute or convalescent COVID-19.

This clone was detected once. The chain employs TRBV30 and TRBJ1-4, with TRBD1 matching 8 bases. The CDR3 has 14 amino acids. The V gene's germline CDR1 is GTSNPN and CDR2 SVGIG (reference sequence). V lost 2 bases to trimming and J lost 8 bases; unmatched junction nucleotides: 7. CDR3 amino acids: CAWSQDRVGEKLFF. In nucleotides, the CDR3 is TGTGCCTGGAGTCAGGACAGGGTGGGGGAAAAACTGTTTTTT.

The CDR3: CAWSLGAGGLSSYNEQFF. The CDR3 coding sequence is TGTGCCTGGAGCTTGGGTGCGGGAGGCCTAAGCTCCTACAATGAGCAGTTCTTC. This chain joins TRBV30 and TRBJ2-1; 8 nucleotides line up with TRBD2. Germline-derived CDR1 and CDR2 are GTSNPN and SVGIG (reference sequence). The junction had 13 bases not matched to a gene; V was cut back by 3 bases and J by 0 bases. The CDR3 contains 18 residues.

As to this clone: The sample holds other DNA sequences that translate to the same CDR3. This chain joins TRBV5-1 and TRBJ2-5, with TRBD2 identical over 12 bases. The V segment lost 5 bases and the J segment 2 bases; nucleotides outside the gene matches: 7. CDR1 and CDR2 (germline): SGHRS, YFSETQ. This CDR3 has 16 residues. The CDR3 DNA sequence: TGCGCCAGCAGTCTTCAACTAGCGGGGGGTCAAGAGACCCAGTACTTC. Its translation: CASSLQLAGGQETQYF.

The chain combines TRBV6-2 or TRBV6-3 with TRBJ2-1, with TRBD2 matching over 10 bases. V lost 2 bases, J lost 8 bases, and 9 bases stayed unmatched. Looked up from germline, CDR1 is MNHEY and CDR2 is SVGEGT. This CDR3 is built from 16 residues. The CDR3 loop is CASSYPSGSIDDEQFF. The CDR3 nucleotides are TGTGCCAGCAGTTACCCTAGCGGGAGTATTGACGATGAGCAGTTCTTC.

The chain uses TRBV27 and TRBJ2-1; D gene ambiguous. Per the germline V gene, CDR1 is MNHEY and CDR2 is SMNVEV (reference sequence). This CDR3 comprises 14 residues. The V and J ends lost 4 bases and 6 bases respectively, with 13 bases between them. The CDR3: CASSSRIISNEQFF. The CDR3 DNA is TGTGCCAGCAGTTCCAGAATCATTTCCAATGAGCAGTTCTTC.

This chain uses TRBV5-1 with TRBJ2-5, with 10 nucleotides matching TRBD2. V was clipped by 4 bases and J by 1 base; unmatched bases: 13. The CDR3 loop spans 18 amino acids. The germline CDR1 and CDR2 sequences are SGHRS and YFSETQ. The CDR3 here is CASSVSSPSGGIQETQYF. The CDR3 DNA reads TGCGCCAGCAGCGTAAGTTCTCCTAGCGGGGGAATCCAAGAGACCCAGTACTTC.

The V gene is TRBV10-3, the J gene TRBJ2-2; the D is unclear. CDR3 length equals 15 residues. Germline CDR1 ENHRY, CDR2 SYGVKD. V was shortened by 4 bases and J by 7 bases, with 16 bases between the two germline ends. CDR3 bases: TGTGCCATCAGTGTAAGAGCCTCCTCCAACGGGGAGCTGTTTTTT. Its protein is CAISVRASSNGELFF.

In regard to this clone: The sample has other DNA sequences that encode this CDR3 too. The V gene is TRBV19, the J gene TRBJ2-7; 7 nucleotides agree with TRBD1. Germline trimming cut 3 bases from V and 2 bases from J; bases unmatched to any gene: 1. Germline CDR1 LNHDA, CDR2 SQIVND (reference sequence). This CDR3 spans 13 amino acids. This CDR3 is CASSIQGAYEQYF. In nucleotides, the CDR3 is TGTGCCAGTAGTATCCAGGGGGCCTACGAGCAGTACTTC.

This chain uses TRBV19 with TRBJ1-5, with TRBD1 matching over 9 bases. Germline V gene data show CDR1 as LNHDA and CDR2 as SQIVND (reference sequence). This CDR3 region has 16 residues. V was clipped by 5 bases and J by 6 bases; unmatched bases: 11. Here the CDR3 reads CASSLGTGLRAQPQHF. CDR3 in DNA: TGTGCCAGTAGTCTGGGGACAGGGCTGAGAGCTCAGCCCCAGCATTTT.

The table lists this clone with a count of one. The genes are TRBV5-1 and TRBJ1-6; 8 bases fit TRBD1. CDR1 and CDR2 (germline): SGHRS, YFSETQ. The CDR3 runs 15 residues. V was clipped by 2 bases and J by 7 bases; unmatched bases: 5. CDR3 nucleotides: TGCGCCAGCAGCTTAGGGGCAGGGGGCAATTCACCCCTCCACTTT. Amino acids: CASSLGAGGNSPLHF.

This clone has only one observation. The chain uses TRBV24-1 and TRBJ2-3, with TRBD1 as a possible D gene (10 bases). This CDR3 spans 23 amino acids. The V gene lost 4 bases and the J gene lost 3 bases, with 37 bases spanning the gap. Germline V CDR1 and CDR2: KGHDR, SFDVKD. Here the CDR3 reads CATSERTPGQGREAGLATDTQYF. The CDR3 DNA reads TGTGCCACCAGTGAAAGAACTCCGGGACAGGGGAGAGAAGCGGGACTAGCAACAGATACGCAGTATTTT.

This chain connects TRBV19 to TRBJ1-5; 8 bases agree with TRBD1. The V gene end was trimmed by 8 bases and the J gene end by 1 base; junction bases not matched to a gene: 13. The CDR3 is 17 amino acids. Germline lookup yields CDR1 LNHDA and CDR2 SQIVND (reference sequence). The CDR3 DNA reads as TGTGCCAGTGGAGATACAGGGGGGTTCCAGAGCAATCAGCCCCAGCATTTT. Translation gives CASGDTGGFQSNQPQHF. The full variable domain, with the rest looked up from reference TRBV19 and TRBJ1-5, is DGGITQSPKYLFRKEGQNVTLSCEQNLNHDAMYWYRQDPGQGLRLIYYSQIVNDFQKGDIAEGYSVSREKKESFPLTVTSAQKNPTAFYLCASGDTGGFQSNQPQHFGDGTRLSIL.

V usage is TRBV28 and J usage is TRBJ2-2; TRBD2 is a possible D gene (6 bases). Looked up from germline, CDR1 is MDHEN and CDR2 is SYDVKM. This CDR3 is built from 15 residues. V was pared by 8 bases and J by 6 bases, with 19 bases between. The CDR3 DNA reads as TGTGCCAGCGCCGAGGGAGGCCTGGGATCCGGGGAGCTGTTTTTT. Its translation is CASAEGGLGSGELFF. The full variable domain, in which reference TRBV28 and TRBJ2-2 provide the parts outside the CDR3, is DVKVTQSSRYLVKRTGEKVFLECVQDMDHENMFWYRQDPGLGLRLIYFSYDVKMKEKGDIPEGYSVSREKKERFSLILESASTNQTSMYLCASAEGGLGSGELFFGEGSRLTVL.

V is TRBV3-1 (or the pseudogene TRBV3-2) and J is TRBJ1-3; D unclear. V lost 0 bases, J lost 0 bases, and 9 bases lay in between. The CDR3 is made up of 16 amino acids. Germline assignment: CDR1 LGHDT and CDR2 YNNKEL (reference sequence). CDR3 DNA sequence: TGTGCCAGCAGCCAAGAATTGGAGATCTCTGGAAACACCATATATTTT. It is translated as CASSQELEISGNTIYF.

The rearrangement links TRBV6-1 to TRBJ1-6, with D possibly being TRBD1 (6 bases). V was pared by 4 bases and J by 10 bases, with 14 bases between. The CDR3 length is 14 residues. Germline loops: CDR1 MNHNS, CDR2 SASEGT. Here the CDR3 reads CASSGAAGESPLHF. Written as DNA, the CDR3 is TGTGCCAGCAGTGGAGCGGCAGGGGAATCACCCCTCCACTTT.

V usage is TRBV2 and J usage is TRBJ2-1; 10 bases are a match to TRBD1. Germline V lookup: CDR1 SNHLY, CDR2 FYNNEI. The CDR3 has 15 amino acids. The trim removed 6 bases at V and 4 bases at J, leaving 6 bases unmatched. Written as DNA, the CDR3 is TGTGCCAGCAGCGACAGGACAGGGGGTTACAATGAGCAGTTCTTC. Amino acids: CASSDRTGGYNEQFF.

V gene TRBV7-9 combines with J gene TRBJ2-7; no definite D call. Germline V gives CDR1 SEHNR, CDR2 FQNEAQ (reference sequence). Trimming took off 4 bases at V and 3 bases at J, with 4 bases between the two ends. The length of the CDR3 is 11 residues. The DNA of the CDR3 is TGTGCCAGCAGCTCACTCTACGAGCAGTACTTC. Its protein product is CASSSLYEQYF.

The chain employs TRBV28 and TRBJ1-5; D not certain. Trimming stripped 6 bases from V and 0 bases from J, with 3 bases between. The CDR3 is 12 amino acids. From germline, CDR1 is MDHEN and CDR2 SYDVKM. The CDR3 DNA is TGTGCCAGCAGCTATAGCAATCAGCCCCAGCATTTT. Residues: CASSYSNQPQHF.

The chain's CDR3 is CATLQGSTGELFF. Written as DNA, the CDR3 is TGTGCCACCCTACAGGGTTCCACCGGGGAGCTGTTTTTT. V and J are TRBV28 and TRBJ2-2, with TRBD1 as a possible D gene (6 bases). Trimming left V 10 bases short and J 4 bases short, with 13 bases between. The CDR3 runs to 13 residues. The germline V gene encodes CDR1 MDHEN and CDR2 SYDVKM.